The 8 T cell receptor beta chains below come from one sample, sequenced in a study of T cell changes during pregnancy in multiple sclerosis (dated by TCRdb to about 2019). Library construction relied on the immunoSEQ multiplex PCR assay. TCRdb mirrors the immuneACCESS table, restricted to in-frame sequences. Some clones are absent from its copies; in checked studies, under half trace to an unresolved V gene, and the reason for the others is unknown. Recorded for this sample are 70,000 to 95,000 clones; approximately 93% of them occurred a single time. The ten largest clones capture 2.5% of the sample. Sequenced material: peripheral blood, taken in the second trimester of pregnancy. These receptors all stem from a female donor with multiple sclerosis, enrolled in a pregnancy study.

The count of this clone is one. The chain combines TRBV11-2 with TRBJ2-6; possibly TRBD2 for D (5 bases). Trimming removed 2 bases at V and 2 bases at J, with 7 bases between. Germline loops: CDR1 SGHAT, CDR2 FQNNGV. This CDR3 has 15 amino acids. CDR3 protein: CASSLRGTGANVLTF. The CDR3 nucleotides read TGTGCCAGCAGCTTAAGAGGGACTGGGGCCAACGTCCTGACTTTC.

The rearrangement joins TRBV7-8 to TRBJ1-4, with a possible D match to TRBD1 (6 bases). Germline V gene sequence: CDR1 SGHVS, CDR2 FQNEAQ. The ends were cut back, 5 bases at V and 8 bases at J, with 12 bases in the middle. The CDR3 is made up of 13 amino acids. CDR3 DNA: TGTGCCAGCAGCCCGCGACAGGTAGAAAAACTGTTTTTT. Its translation: CASSPRQVEKLFF.

This rearrangement joins TRBV6-5 to TRBJ1-4; 7 nucleotides agree with TRBD1. Germline-derived CDR1 and CDR2 are MNHEY and SVGAGI. The CDR3 is made up of 14 amino acids. V shed 4 bases, J shed 8 bases, and the junction held 7 bases outside the gene matches. In DNA, the CDR3 is TGTGCCAGCAGTTTAAGCCAGGGGGTAGAAAAACTGTTTTTT. Amino acids: CASSLSQGVEKLFF.

The CDR3 loop reads CASSLDGVTGELFF. For the CDR3, the DNA is TGTGCCAGCAGCTTGGACGGGGTCACCGGGGAGCTGTTTTTT. This rearrangement joins TRBV5-8 to TRBJ2-2, with a tentative D call TRBD2 (5 bases). With 0 bases removed from V and 4 bases from J, the gap between germline ends came to 7 bases. This CDR3 comprises 14 residues. Germline lookup yields CDR1 SGHTS and CDR2 YDEGEE.

The CDR3 loop is CASSLGTVNEKLFF. The CDR3 DNA is TGTGCCAGCAGTCTCGGGACAGTCAATGAAAAACTGTTTTTT. V gene TRBV5-6 combines with J gene TRBJ1-4, with TRBD1 matching 7 bases. From germline, CDR1 is SGHDT and CDR2 YYEEEE. V was pared by 5 bases and J by 5 bases, with 6 bases of the junction left unmatched. The CDR3 spans 14 residues.

The chain recombines TRBV27 with TRBJ1-5; D remains unclear. V was clipped by 6 bases and J by 6 bases, with 9 bases between them. CDR1 and CDR2 (germline): MNHEY, SMNVEV (reference sequence). The CDR3 is 12 amino acids. CDR3 bases: TGTGCCAGCAGAACTGGTGGTCAGCCCCAGCATTTT. Protein: CASRTGGQPQHF.

The chain carries TRBV9 and TRBJ2-1; TRBD2 aligns across 11 bases. This CDR3 contains 15 residues. The germline V gene has CDR1 SGDLS and CDR2 YYNGEE. The junction had 6 bases not matched to a gene; V was cut back by 1 base and J by 9 bases. In DNA, the CDR3 is TGTGCCAGCAGCGTAACTAGCGGGAGTTTTGGTGAGCAGTTCTTC. Translated, it gives CASSVTSGSFGEQFF. Based on the CDR3 plus reference TRBV9 and TRBJ2-1, the full variable domain is DSGVTQTPKHLITATGQRVTLRCSPRSGDLSVYWYQQSLDQGLQFLIQYYNGEERAKGNILERFSAQQFPDLHSELNLSSLELGDSALYFCASSVTSGSFGEQFFGPGTRLTVL.

The V gene is TRBV7-9, the J gene TRBJ1-2; D call uncertain. The CDR3 sequence is 12 residues long. Trimming took 3 bases from V and 8 from J, leaving 10 bases between them. Germline V CDR1 and CDR2: SEHNR, FQNEAQ (reference sequence). The CDR3 protein is CASSLSGDGYTF. CDR3 DNA: TGTGCCAGCAGCTTGAGTGGAGACGGCTACACCTTC.